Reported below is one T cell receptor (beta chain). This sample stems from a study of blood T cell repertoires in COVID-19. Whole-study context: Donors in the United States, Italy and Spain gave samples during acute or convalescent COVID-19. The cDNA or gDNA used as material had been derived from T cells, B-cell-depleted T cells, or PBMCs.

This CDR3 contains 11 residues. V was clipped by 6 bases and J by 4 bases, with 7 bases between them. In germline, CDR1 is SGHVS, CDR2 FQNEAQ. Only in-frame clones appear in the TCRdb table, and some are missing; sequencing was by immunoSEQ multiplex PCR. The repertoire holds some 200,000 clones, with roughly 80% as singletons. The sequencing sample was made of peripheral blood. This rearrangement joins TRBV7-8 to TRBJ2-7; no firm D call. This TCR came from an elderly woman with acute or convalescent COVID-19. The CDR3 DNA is TGTGCCAGCAGTCCGACATACGAGCAGTACTTC. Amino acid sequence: CASSPTYEQYF.